This T cell receptor (beta chain) derives from a study of identical twins (dated by TCRdb to 2016 to 2018). With regard to the full study: The study deep-sequenced TCR alpha and beta repertoires from monozygotic twins, unrelated adults of various ages and cord blood to test whether fetal clonotypes persist. To rule out contamination, replicate twin experiments were performed at different times with different library preparation protocols.

This clonotype was seen repeatedly, ten times or more. No cognate antigen has been identified for it. No clone much larger than this one lies a single base away; base qualities are absent. Points the paper makes about the study in general: Invariant T cells such as MAIT and iNKT could partly confound zero-insertion analyses, though diverse VJ usage argued against this for most clonotypes. Because the same donors could not be followed over many years, conclusions were based on cross-sectional statistical analysis. In monozygotic twins, recombination models systematically underestimated out-of-frame TCR alpha sharing, but the models matched the sharing seen between unrelated individuals. Compared with coincidental sharing between unrelated individuals, out-of-frame TCR alpha sequences shared between twins showed an excess of sequences with low generation probability. Abundant cord blood beta clonotypes had fewer insertions, young adult naive repertoires showed a similar but weaker trend, and memory repertoires showed no such trend. Excess twin sharing in beta out-of-frame sequences was weaker because fewer shared sequences lowered the signal-to-noise ratio.

Only healthy Caucasian donors were included. The twin cohort comprised three pairs of female monozygotic twins, all aged roughly 18 to 30 years. CD4+ and CD8+ T cell populations were isolated with positive isolation kits from Invitrogen. The library was generated by 5' RACE. The instrument was an Illumina HiSeq 2000. A universal primer binding site was added through template switching, and the final cDNA carried a unique molecular identifier so that TCR cDNA molecules could be counted accurately. Specific primers in the conserved constant-segment region were used to synthesize first-strand cDNA for TCR alpha and beta chains. To control for contamination, every cDNA library carried two barcodes: a SMART-Mk sample barcode plus Illumina barcodes. TruSeq adapter sequences along with Illumina sample barcodes were introduced in two successive PCR steps. The TCR alpha and beta cDNA libraries were sequenced on the Illumina HiSeq platform using custom primers. On the study's bioinformatics: MiGEC processed the raw reads to extract unique molecular identifiers, while MiXCR was used to determine the CDR3 positions. Recombination models were inferred per individual with the repgenHMM and IGoR tools using an EM algorithm. Shared clonotypes were analyzed with the tcR package in R, and sharing was normalized by the product of cloneset sizes. To study raw recombination free of thymic and clonal selection effects, out-of-frame nonproductive sequences were analyzed. TCRdb took the public reads, trimmed them with fastp at Q25, ran MiXCR for clone calling and kept in-frame beta chains. Identical CDR3 proteins give one entry, which carries the most common genes and DNA. The V and J calls were not made by the authors but by TCRdb's processing. The sample table holds 500,000 to 550,000 distinct CDR3 sequences, of which roughly a fifth were seen once. About 0.93% of the sample goes to the ten largest clones.

The CDR3 runs 14 amino acids, cysteine and phenylalanine included. Just the 42-base CDR3 DNA is kept, in frame starting at base 1. V and J lose 5 bases and 5 bases, and a span of 14 bases separates them. According to the germline V gene (reference sequence), CDR1 reads LGHDT and CDR2 reads YNNKEL. The sample was also reused in another study, on T cells expressing NK-cell markers. The second study's authors report: In sorted CD3+CD56+NKG2C+, CD3+CD56+NKG2C- and CD3+CD56-NKG2C+ T-cell subsets from 7 or 8 donors, TCR beta-chain repertoires were profiled. Among the eight sequenced donors, only one was HCMV-seronegative, while the other seven were HCMV-seropositive. In several experiments an anti-gammadeltaTCR antibody was added to restrict sorting to alphabetaTCR-expressing T cells. For about 6 donors, the dominant CD3+CD56+NKG2C+ clonotypes were among the top 10 CD8+ clonotypes and accounted for about 1.0-7.0% of CD8+ T cells. Those dominant clonotypes were again the most abundant among CD3+CD56-NKG2C+ cells in a few donors, at about 28.3-60.1%. Whether the expanded NKG2C-expressing T cell clones were specific for HCMV antigens remained unclear. The study sequenced eight donors, all healthy volunteers chosen at random: three men and five women. HCMV-specific IgG was detected in serum with a commercial ELISA kit to determine HCMV serostatus. MIGEC was used to demultiplex reads and group reads by UMI, and MiTCR was used to assemble and quantify clonotypes. To exclude erroneous sequences, any TCR cDNA sequence not supported by at least two reads was discarded. The tcR package was used for downstream repertoire analysis, and clonotypes were matched across fractions by CDR3 nucleotide sequence plus V segment. Antigen specificity was annotated against VDJdb with VDJmatch, allowing one amino acid substitution in CDR3.

Sequencing input: CD4+ T cells sorted from blood. The chain is made from TRBV3-1 and TRBJ2-3; a tentative D call is TRBD1 (5 bases match). The receptor's source is a woman aged 18-30 years in good health. The nucleotides read TGTGCCAGCAGCTGGAGAGAAAGGGGAGATACGCAGTATTTT. This is translated as CASSWRERGDTQYF.